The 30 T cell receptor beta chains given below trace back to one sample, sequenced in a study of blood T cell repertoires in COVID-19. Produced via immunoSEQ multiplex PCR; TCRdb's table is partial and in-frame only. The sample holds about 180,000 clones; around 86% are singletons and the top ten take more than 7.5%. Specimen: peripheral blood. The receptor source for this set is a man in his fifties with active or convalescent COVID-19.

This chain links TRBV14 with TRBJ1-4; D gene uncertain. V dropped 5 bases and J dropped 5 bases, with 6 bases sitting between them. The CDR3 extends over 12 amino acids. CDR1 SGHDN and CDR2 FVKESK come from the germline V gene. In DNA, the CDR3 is TGTGCCAGCAGCTTCTACAATGAAAAACTGTTTTTT. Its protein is CASSFYNEKLFF.

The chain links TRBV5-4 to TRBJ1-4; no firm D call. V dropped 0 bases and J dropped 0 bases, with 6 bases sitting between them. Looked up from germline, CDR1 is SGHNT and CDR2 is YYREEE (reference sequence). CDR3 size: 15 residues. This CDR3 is CASSLAGTTNEKLFF. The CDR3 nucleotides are TGTGCCAGCAGCTTGGCCGGGACAACTAATGAAAAACTGTTTTTT. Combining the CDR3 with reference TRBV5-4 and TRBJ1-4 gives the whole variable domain ETGVTQSPTHLIKTRGQQVTLRCSSQSGHNTVSWYQQALGQGPQFIFQYYREEENGRGNFPPRFSGLQFPNYSSELNVNALELDDSALYLCASSLAGTTNEKLFFGSGTQLSVL.

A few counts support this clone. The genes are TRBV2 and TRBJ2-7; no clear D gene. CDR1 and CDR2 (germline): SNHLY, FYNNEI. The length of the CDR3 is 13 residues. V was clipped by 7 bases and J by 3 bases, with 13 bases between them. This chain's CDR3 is CASNQRRYYEQYF. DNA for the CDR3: TGTGCCAGCAACCAAAGGAGATACTACGAGCAGTACTTC.

The CDR3 is CASSPLRGAGGKIEAFF. The CDR3, as DNA: TGTGCCAGCAGCCCCCTAAGGGGGGCAGGGGGAAAGATTGAAGCTTTCTTT. The chain employs TRBV7-2 and TRBJ1-1, with 7 nucleotides matching TRBD1. The CDR3 runs 17 residues. With 5 bases clipped from V and 7 bases from J, the junction kept 19 bases outside the gene matches. Per the germline V gene, CDR1 is SGHTA and CDR2 is FQGNSA.

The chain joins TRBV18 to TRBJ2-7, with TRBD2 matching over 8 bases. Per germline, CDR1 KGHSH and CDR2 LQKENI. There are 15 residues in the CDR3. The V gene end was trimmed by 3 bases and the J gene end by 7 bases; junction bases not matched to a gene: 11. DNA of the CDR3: TGTGCCAGCTCACCGGGACTAGGGATGCGGGAAGAGCAGTACTTC. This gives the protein CASSPGLGMREEQYF.

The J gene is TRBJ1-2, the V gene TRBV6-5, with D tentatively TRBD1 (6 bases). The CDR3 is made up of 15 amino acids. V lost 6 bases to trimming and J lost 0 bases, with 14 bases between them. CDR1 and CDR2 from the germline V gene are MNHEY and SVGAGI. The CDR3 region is CASSQTGGPNYGYTF. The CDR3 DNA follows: TGTGCCAGCAGCCAGACAGGAGGACCTAACTATGGCTACACCTTC.

CDR3 nucleotides: TGTGCCAGCAGCCAATCTAAAGCTGAAGCTTTCTTT. Its protein is CASSQSKAEAFF. V is TRBV3-1 (or the pseudogene TRBV3-2) and J is TRBJ1-1; no clear D gene. The CDR3 sequence is 12 residues long. Germline CDR1 LGHDT, CDR2 YNNKEL (reference sequence). The V end was cut by 2 bases, the J end by 6 bases, with 7 bases between.

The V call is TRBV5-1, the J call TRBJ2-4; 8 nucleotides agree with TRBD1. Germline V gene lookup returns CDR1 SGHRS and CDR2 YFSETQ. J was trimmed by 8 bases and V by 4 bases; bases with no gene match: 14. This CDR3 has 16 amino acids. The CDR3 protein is CASSRGDRTRGDIQYF. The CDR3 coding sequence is TGCGCCAGCAGCCGTGGGGACAGGACAAGAGGGGACATTCAGTACTTC.

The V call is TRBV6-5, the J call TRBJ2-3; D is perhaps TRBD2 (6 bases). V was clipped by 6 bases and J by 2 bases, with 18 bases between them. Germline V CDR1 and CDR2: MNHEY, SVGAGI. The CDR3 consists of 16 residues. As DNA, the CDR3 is TGTGCCAGCAGCTACGGGTCGGGACTCAACACAGATACGCAGTATTTT. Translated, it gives CASSYGSGLNTDTQYF.

CDR3 loop: CASSLAARGRNEKLFF. For the CDR3, the DNA is TGTGCCAGCAGCTTAGCGGCCCGGGGGAGGAATGAAAAACTGTTTTTT. The chain has TRBV7-9 and TRBJ1-4; a weak D match, TRBD1 (5 bases). The V and J ends lost 0 bases and 5 bases respectively, with 13 bases between them. The CDR3 consists of 16 residues. The germline gives CDR1 SEHNR, CDR2 FQNEAQ (reference sequence).

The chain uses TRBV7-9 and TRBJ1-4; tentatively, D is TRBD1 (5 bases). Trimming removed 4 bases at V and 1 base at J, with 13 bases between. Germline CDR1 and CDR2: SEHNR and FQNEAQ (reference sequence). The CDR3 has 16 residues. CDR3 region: CASSSQGGQTNEKLFF. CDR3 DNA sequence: TGTGCCAGCAGCTCCCAGGGAGGGCAAACTAATGAAAAACTGTTTTTT.

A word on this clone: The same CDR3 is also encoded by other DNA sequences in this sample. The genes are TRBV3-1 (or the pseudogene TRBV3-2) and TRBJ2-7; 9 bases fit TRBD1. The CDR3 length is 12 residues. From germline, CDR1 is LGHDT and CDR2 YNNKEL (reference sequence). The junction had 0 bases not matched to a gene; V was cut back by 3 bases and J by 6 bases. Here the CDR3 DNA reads TGTGCCAGCAGCCAGACAGGGGGCGAGCAGTACTTC. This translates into CASSQTGGEQYF.

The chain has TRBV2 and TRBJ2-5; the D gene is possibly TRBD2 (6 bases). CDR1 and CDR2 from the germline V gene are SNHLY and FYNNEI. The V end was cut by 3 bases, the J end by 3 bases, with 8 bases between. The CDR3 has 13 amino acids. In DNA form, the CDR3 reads TGTGCCAGCAGTGACTGGGGGGAAGAGACCCAGTACTTC. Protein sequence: CASSDWGEETQYF. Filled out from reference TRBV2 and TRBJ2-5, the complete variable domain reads EPEVTQTPSHQVTQMGQEVILRCVPISNHLYFYWYRQILGQKVEFLVSFYNNEISEKSEIFDDQFSVERPDGSNFTLKIRSTKLEDSAMYFCASSDWGEETQYFGPGTRLLVL.

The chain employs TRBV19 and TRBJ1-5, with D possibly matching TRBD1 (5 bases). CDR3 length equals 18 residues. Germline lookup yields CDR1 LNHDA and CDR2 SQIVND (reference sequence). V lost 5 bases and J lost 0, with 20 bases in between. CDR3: CASSSSLGGTFSNQPQHF. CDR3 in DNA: TGTGCCAGTAGTTCGTCCCTGGGGGGAACCTTTAGCAATCAGCCCCAGCATTTT.

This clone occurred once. The CDR3 is CASSRLGTESDTQYF. The CDR3 DNA reads TGTGCCAGTTCACGCCTGGGGACAGAATCAGATACGCAGTATTTT. V usage is TRBV28 and J usage is TRBJ2-3, with TRBD1 matching 7 bases. The CDR3 length is 15 residues. The junction had 13 bases not matched to a gene; V was cut back by 9 bases and J by 4 bases. Germline CDR1 is MDHEN and CDR2 is SYDVKM.

CDR3 residues: CASSSPQGLDTQYF. The CDR3 bases are TGCGCCAGCAGCTCTCCCCAGGGTTTAGATACGCAGTATTTT. The V gene is TRBV5-1, the J gene TRBJ2-3; TRBD1 is a possible D gene (5 bases). The CDR3 totals 14 residues. Germline lookup yields CDR1 SGHRS and CDR2 YFSETQ. The V end lost 3 bases, the J end lost 5 bases, and 13 bases lay between the germline ends.

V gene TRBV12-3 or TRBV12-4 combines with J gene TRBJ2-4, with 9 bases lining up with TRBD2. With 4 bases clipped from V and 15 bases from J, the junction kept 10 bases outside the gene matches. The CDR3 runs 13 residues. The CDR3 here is CASSSTSPSGTYF. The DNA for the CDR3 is TGTGCCAGCAGTTCAACCAGTCCTAGCGGGACGTACTTC.

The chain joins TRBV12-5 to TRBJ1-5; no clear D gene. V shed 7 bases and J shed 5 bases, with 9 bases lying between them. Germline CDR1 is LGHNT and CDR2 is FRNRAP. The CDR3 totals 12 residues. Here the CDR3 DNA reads TGTGCTAGTGCCCTGGCGGATCAGCCCCAGCATTTT. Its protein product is CASALADQPQHF.

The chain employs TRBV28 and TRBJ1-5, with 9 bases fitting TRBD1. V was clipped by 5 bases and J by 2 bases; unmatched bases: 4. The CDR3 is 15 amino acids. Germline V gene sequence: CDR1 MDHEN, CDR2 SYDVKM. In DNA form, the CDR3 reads TGTGCCAGCAGTACAGGACAGGGGCGCAATCAGCCCCAGCATTTT. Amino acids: CASSTGQGRNQPQHF. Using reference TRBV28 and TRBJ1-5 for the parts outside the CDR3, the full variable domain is DVKVTQSSRYLVKRTGEKVFLECVQDMDHENMFWYRQDPGLGLRLIYFSYDVKMKEKGDIPEGYSVSREKKERFSLILESASTNQTSMYLCASSTGQGRNQPQHFGDGTRLSIL.

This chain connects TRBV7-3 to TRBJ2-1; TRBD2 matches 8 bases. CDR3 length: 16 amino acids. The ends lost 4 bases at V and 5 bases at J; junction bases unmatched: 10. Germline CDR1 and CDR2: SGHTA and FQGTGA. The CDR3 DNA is TGTGCCAGCAGCTCAAATCCTCCGGGACTAGACAATGAGCAGTTCTTC. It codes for CASSSNPPGLDNEQFF. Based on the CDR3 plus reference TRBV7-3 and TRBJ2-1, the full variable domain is GAGVSQTPSNKVTEKGKYVELRCDPISGHTALYWYRQSLGQGPEFLIYFQGTGAADDSGLPNDRFFAVRPEGSVSTLKIQRTERGDSAVYLCASSSNPPGLDNEQFFGPGTRLTVL.

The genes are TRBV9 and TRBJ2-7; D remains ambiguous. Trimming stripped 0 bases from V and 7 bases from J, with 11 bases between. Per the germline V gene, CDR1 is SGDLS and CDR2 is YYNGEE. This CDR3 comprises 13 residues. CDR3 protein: CASSVDSYREQYF. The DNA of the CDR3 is TGTGCCAGCAGCGTAGATTCCTATCGAGAGCAGTACTTC.

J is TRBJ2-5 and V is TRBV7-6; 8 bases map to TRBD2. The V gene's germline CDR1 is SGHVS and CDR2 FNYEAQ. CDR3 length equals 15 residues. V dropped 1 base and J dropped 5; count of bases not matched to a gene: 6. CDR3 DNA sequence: TGTGCCAGCAGCTTAGAGGTGGGACTAGTGGAGACCCAGTACTTC. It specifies CASSLEVGLVETQYF. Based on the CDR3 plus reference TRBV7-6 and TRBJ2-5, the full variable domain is GAGVSQSPRYKVTKRGQDVALRCDPISGHVSLYWYRQALGQGPEFLTYFNYEAQQDKSGLPNDRFSAERPEGSISTLTIQRTEQRDSAMYRCASSLEVGLVETQYFGPGTRLLVL.

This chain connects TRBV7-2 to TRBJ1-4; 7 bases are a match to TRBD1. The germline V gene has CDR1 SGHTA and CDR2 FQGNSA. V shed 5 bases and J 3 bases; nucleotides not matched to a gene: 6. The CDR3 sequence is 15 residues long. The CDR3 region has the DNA TGTGCCAGCAGCATTACAGGGGCGTCTAATGAAAAACTGTTTTTT. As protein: CASSITGASNEKLFF. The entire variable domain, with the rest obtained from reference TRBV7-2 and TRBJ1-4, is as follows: GAGVSQSPSNKVTEKGKDVELRCDPISGHTALYWYRQSLGQGLEFLIYFQGNSAPDKSGLPSDRFSAERTGGSVSTLTIQRTQQEDSAVYLCASSITGASNEKLFFGSGTQLSVL.

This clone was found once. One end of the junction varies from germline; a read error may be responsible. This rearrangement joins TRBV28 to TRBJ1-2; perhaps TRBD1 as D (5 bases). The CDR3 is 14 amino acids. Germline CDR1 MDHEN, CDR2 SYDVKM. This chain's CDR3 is CANSQTGGIYGYTF. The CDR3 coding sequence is TGTGCCAACAGTCAGACGGGGGGGATTTATGGCTACACCTTC.

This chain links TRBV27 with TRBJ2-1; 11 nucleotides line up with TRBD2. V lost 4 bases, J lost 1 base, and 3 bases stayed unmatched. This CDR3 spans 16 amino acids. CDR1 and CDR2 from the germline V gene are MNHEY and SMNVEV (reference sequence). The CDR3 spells CASSSIAGGSYNEQFF. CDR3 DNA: TGTGCCAGCAGTTCAATAGCGGGAGGGTCCTACAATGAGCAGTTCTTC.

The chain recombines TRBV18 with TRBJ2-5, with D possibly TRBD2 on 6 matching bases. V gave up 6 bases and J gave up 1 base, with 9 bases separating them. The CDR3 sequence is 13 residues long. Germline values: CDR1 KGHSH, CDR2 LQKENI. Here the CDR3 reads CASSRDSQETQYF. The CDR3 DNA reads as TGTGCCAGCTCTCGGGACTCCCAAGAGACCCAGTACTTC.

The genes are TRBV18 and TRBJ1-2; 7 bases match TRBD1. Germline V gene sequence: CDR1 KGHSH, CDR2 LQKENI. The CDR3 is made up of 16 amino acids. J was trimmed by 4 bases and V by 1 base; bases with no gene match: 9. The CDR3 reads CASSPLGQTGVYGYTF. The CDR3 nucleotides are TGTGCCAGCTCACCACTGGGACAGACTGGTGTCTATGGCTACACCTTC. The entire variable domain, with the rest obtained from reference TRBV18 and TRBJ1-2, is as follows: NAGVMQNPRHLVRRRGQEARLRCSPMKGHSHVYWYRQLPEEGLKFMVYLQKENIIDESGMPKERFSAEFPKEGPSILRIQQVVRGDSAAYFCASSPLGQTGVYGYTFGSGTRLTVV.

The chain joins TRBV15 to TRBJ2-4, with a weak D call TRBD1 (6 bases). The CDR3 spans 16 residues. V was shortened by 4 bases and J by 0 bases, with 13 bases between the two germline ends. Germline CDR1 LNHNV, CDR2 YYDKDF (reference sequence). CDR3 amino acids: CATSKPGQLAKNIQYF. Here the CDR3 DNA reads TGTGCCACCAGCAAACCGGGACAACTAGCCAAAAACATTCAGTACTTC. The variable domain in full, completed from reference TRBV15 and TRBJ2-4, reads DAMVIQNPRYQVTQFGKPVTLSCSQTLNHNVMYWYQQKSSQAPKLLFHYYDKDFNNEADTPDNFQSRRPNTSFCFLDIRSPGLGDTAMYLCATSKPGQLAKNIQYFGAGTRLSVL.

CDR3 sequence reads: CASSQPPLLAGEGDTQYF. Here the CDR3 DNA reads TGTGCCAGCAGCCAACCCCCCTTGTTAGCGGGAGAAGGAGATACGCAGTATTTT. The chain uses TRBV3-1 (or the pseudogene TRBV3-2) and TRBJ2-3; 9 bases fit TRBD2. The length of the CDR3 is 18 residues. Germline values: CDR1 LGHDT, CDR2 YNNKEL (reference sequence). The trim removed 2 bases at V and 5 bases at J, leaving 14 bases unmatched.

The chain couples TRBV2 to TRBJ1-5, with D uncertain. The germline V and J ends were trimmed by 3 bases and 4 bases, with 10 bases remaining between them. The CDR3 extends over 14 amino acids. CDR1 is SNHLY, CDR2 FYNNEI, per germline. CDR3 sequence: CASSDNLPNQPQHF. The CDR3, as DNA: TGTGCCAGCAGTGATAACTTGCCAAATCAGCCCCAGCATTTT. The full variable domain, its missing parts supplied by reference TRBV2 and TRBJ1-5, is EPEVTQTPSHQVTQMGQEVILRCVPISNHLYFYWYRQILGQKVEFLVSFYNNEISEKSEIFDDQFSVERPDGSNFTLKIRSTKLEDSAMYFCASSDNLPNQPQHFGDGTRLSIL.